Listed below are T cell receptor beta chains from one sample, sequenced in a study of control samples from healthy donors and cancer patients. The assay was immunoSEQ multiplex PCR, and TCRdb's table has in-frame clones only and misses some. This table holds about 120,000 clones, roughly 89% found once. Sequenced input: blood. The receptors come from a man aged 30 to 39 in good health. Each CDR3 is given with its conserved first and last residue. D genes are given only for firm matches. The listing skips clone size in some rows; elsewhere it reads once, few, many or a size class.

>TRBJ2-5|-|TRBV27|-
CASMYQETQYF
TGTGCCAGCATGTACCAAGAGACCCAGTACTTC
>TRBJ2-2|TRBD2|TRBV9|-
CASSPRGGTGELFF
TGTGCCAGCAGCCCCCGCGGGGGCACCGGGGAGCTGTTTTTT
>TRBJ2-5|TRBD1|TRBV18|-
CASSPRGTGNPQETQYF
TGTGCCAGCTCACCCCGGGGGACAGGGAACCCCCAAGAGACCCAGTACTTC
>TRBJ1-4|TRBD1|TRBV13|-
CASSSYQGAGEKLFF
TGTGCCAGCAGCTCGTATCAGGGGGCAGGTGAAAAACTGTTTTTT
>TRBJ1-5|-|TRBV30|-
CAWSTVEGVGQPQHF
TGTGCCTGGAGTACGGTGGAAGGGGTCGGTCAGCCCCAGCATTTT
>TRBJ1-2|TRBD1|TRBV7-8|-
CASSLGQEGAGGYTF
TGTGCCAGCAGCTTAGGTCAGGAGGGGGCGGGAGGCTACACCTTC
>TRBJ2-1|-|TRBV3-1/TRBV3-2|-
CASSQERGSYNEQFF
TGTGCCAGCAGCCAGGAGAGGGGTTCCTACAATGAGCAGTTCTTC
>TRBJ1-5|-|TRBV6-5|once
CASSLQRGNQPQHF
TGTGCCAGCAGCCTCCAAAGGGGCAATCAGCCCCAGCATTTT
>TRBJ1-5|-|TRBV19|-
CASSIDFGTDIRNQPQHF
TGTGCCAGTAGTATAGATTTTGGAACGGACATTCGCAATCAGCCCCAGCATTTT
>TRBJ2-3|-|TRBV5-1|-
CASSFERVSTDTQYF
TGCGCCAGCAGCTTTGAAAGGGTGTCCACAGATACGCAGTATTTT
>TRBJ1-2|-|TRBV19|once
CASSSGGLANYGYTF
TGTGCCAGTAGTTCGGGGGGATTAGCTAACTATGGCTACACCTTC
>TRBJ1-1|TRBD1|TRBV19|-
CASSAWTGIEAFF
TGTGCCAGTAGTGCCTGGACAGGCATTGAAGCTTTCTTT
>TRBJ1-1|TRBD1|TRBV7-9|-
CASSLELGTGAFF
TGTGCCAGCAGCTTAGAGTTGGGGACAGGCGCTTTCTTT
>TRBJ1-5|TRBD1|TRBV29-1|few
CSVREGTGLNQPQHF
TGCAGCGTGCGGGAAGGGACAGGCCTTAATCAGCCCCAGCATTTT
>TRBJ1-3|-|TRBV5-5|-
CASSLAGITGNTIYF
TGTGCCAGCAGCTTGGCCGGGATTACCGGAAACACCATATATTTT
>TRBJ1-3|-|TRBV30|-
CAWSWGGGNTIYF
TGTGCCTGGAGTTGGGGAGGCGGAAACACCATATATTTT
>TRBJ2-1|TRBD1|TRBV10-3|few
CAISRPRDRDGNEQFF
TGTGCCATCAGTAGACCCCGGGACAGGGACGGCAATGAGCAGTTCTTC
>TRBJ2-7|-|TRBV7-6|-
CASSSSGPPVGYEQYF
TGTGCCAGCAGCTCAAGTGGGCCCCCGGTAGGCTACGAGCAGTACTTC
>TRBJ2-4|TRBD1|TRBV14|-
CASSQDLGDRGAKNIQYF
TGTGCCAGCAGCCAAGATCTTGGGGACAGGGGAGCCAAAAACATTCAGTACTTC
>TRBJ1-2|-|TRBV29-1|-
CSATGDTFFSTPYGYTF
TGCAGCGCGACCGGGGACACTTTCTTCTCAACACCCTATGGCTACACCTTC
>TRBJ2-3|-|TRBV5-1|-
CASSLEGEGDTQYF
TGCGCCAGCAGCTTGGAAGGAGAGGGAGATACGCAGTATTTT
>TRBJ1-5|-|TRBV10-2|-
CASSHRVSNQPQHF
TGCGCCAGCAGTCACAGGGTGAGCAATCAGCCCCAGCATTTT
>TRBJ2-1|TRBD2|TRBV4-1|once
CASSQGPLAGGHNEQFF
TGCGCCAGCAGCCAAGGACCATTAGCGGGGGGGCACAATGAGCAGTTCTTC
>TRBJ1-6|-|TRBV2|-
CASRRGENSPLHF
TGTGCCAGCAGGAGGGGGGAAAATTCACCCCTCCACTTT
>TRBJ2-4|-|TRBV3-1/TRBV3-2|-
CASSQAYIQYF
TGTGCCAGCAGCCAGGCTTACATTCAGTACTTC
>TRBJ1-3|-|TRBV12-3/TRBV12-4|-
CASASGDTIYF
TGTGCCAGCGCCTCGGGGGACACCATATATTTT
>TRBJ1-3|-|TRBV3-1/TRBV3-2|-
CASRISGSGNTIYF
TGTGCCAGCAGAATCTCCGGTTCTGGAAACACCATATATTTT
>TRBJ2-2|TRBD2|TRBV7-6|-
CASSSGGGVITLGELFF
TGTGCCAGCAGCTCGGGAGGCGGGGTAATCACTCTAGGGGAGCTGTTTTTT
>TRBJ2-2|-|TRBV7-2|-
CASSPAGLRSGGELFF
TGTGCCAGCAGCCCAGCCGGACTCCGAAGTGGGGGGGAGCTGTTTTTT
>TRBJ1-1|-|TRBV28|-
CASSPPGRLNTEAFF
TGTGCCAGCAGTCCCCCAGGGAGACTGAACACTGAAGCTTTCTTT
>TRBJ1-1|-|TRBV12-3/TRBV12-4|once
CASSLILNTEAFF
TGTGCCAGCAGTTTAATCCTGAACACTGAAGCTTTCTTT
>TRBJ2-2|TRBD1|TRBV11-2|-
CASSLGQGQGGELFF
TGTGCCAGCAGCTTAGGACAGGGGCAGGGCGGGGAGCTGTTTTTT
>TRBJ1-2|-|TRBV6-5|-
CASKTSGQDGYTF
TGTGCCAGCAAAACTTCAGGGCAGGACGGCTACACCTTC
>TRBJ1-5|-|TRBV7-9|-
CASSFNGRNQPQHF
TGTGCCAGCAGCTTTAACGGGCGCAATCAGCCCCAGCATTTT
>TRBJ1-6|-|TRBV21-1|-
CASSIGTDPSYNSPLHF
TGTGCCAGCAGCATAGGGACAGATCCCTCCTATAATTCACCCCTCCACTTT
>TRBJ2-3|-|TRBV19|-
CASSLFLLTGLTGTDTQYF
TGTGCCAGTAGTCTCTTCCTCCTAACAGGACTCACCGGAACAGATACGCAGTATTTT
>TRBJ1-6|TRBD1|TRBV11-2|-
CASSLEDRGSPLHF
TGTGCCAGCAGCTTAGAAGACAGGGGTTCACCCCTCCACTTT
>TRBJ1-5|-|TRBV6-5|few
CASSSFSNQPQHF
TGTGCCAGCAGTTCTTTTAGCAATCAGCCCCAGCATTTT
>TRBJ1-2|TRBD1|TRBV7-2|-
CASSAWTGSLGGYTF
TGTGCCAGCAGCGCCTGGACAGGGAGTCTGGGTGGCTACACCTTC
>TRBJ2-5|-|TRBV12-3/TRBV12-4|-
CASSASGETQYF
TGTGCCAGCAGCGCCTCAGGGGAGACCCAGTACTTC
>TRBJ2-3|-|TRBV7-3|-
CASSAEGVGTDTQYF
TGTGCCAGCAGCGCCGAAGGGGTGGGGACAGATACGCAGTATTTT
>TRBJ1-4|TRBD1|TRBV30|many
CAWGTGSANEKLFF
TGTGCCTGGGGGACAGGGAGCGCTAATGAAAAACTGTTTTTT
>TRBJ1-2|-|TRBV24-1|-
CATSDSGTPRDYGYTF
TGTGCCACCAGTGATAGCGGGACCCCTAGGGACTATGGCTACACCTTC
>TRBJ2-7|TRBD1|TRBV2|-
CASNLPGQGPDF
TGTGCCAGCAACCTACCGGGACAGGGTCCCGACTTC
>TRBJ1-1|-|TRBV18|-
CASSPPGGWGNTEAFF
TGTGCCAGCTCACCACCGGGGGGGTGGGGAAACACTGAAGCTTTCTTT
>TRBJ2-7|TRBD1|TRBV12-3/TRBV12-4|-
CASSEGQVGEQYF
TGTGCCAGCAGCGAGGGACAGGTCGGCGAGCAGTACTTC
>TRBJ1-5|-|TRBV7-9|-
CASSPGNNQPQHF
TGTGCCAGCAGTCCAGGGAACAATCAGCCCCAGCATTTT
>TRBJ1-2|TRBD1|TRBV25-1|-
CASSVGQGPNYGYTF
TGTGCCAGCAGTGTGGGACAGGGCCCTAACTATGGCTACACCTTC